This entry describes one T cell receptor beta chain. The data were obtained in a study of blood T cell repertoires in COVID-19. The CDR3 has 20 amino acids. V was pared by 4 bases and J by 4 bases, with 17 bases of the junction left unmatched. Germline V CDR1 and CDR2: LGHNA, YNFKEQ. Here immunoSEQ multiplex PCR was the method, and the copy in TCRdb shows in-frame clones only, minus some. The sample lists approximately 76,000 clones, about four fifths occurring once. Input material: peripheral blood. This sequence was found in a man aged 80 or over with active or convalescent COVID-19. The J gene is TRBJ2-3, the V gene TRBV4-2, with 13 bases that match TRBD2. CDR3 DNA sequence: TGTGCCAGCAGCCTAGTTGGGACTAGCGGGGACCTTGTTAGCTCAGATACGCAGTATTTT. Its protein product is CASSLVGTSGDLVSSDTQYF.